This T cell receptor beta chain was identified in a study of shared clonotypes between healthy human individuals. Only CD45RO-negative cells positively selected for CCR7 counted as naive CD8 cells, so terminally differentiated effector memory CD45RA+ cells were excluded. The table came from immunoSEQ multiplex PCR; TCRdb's copy has only in-frame clones and leaves some out. The sample holds 2 million or so clones, about 95% seen once. Trimming cost V 2 bases and J 3 bases; bases outside gene matches: 16. Germline CDR1 is SQVTM and CDR2 is ANQGSEA. The length of the CDR3 is 17 residues. The chain is built from TRBV29-1 and TRBJ2-7; 7 bases are shared with TRBD1. The sequence derives from a man between 18 and 35 years old in good health. The sequenced sample consisted of naive CD8+ T cells sorted from blood. The chain's CDR3 is CSVELLVRGGVGYEQYF. As DNA, the CDR3 is TGCAGCGTTGAACTTTTAGTTAGAGGGGGCGTGGGCTACGAGCAGTACTTC.